Listed below are T cell receptor beta chains from one sample, sequenced in a study of OX40 agonist ivuxolimab in advanced cancers. The assay was immunoSEQ multiplex PCR, and TCRdb's table has in-frame clones only and misses some. The repertoire holds tens of thousands of clones, with 65% to 80% as singletons. The sample consisted of CD4+ or CD8+ T cells sorted from blood, taken in a trial of the OX40 agonist ivuxolimab. The receptors derive from an adult with an advanced solid tumor such as melanoma, head and neck, liver or kidney cancer. CDR3s include the opening cysteine and the closing phenylalanine or tryptophan.

cdr3_length: 14; v_call: TRBV6-4; cdr3_aa: CASSPRGDKGEAFF
cdr3_length: 13; v_call: TRBV28; cdr3_aa: CASSLMINTEAFF
cdr3_length: 14; v_call: TRBV6-4; cdr3_aa: CASSLDSHTGELFF
cdr3_length: 15; v_call: TRBV2; cdr3_aa: CASSEWDRFTDTQYF
cdr3_length: 13; v_call: TRBV5-1; cdr3_aa: CASSPDINYGYTF
cdr3_length: 13; v_call: TRBV6-5; cdr3_aa: CASSYGQTNEQYF
cdr3_length: 15; v_call: TRBV9; cdr3_aa: CASSVGRISTDTQYF
cdr3_length: 16; v_call: TRBV11-2; cdr3_aa: CASSTTSGRGTDTQYF
cdr3_length: 15; v_call: TRBV27; cdr3_aa: CASNPTTGVRTEAFF
cdr3_length: 12; v_call: TRBV28; cdr3_aa: CASSFGNRGYTF
cdr3_length: 15; v_call: TRBV28; cdr3_aa: CASSLDPGRRETQYF
cdr3_length: 15; v_call: TRBV5-1; cdr3_aa: CASSLVGGYQETQYF
cdr3_length: 14; v_call: TRBV18; cdr3_aa: CASSQDRGKYEQYF
cdr3_length: 13; v_call: TRBV5-1; cdr3_aa: CASSLNLQETQYF
cdr3_length: 14; v_call: TRBV11-2; cdr3_aa: CASSSQGQPYEQYF
cdr3_length: 11; v_call: TRBV28; cdr3_aa: CASSRGETQYF
cdr3_length: 14; v_call: TRBV5-5; cdr3_aa: CASSFGTSSYEQYF
cdr3_length: 14; v_call: TRBV7-2; cdr3_aa: CASSLSRQEETQYF
cdr3_length: 15; v_call: TRBV30; cdr3_aa: CAWEVQGAGNSPLHF
cdr3_length: 15; v_call: TRBV29-1; cdr3_aa: CSVARGQGYSYEQYF
cdr3_length: 16; v_call: TRBV7-9; cdr3_aa: CASSPRTGGLGETQYF
cdr3_length: 15; v_call: TRBV7-8; cdr3_aa: CASSLGGAGGYEQYF
cdr3_length: 16; v_call: TRBV6-5; cdr3_aa: CASSYFLGTRNSPLHF
cdr3_length: 15; v_call: TRBV6-5; cdr3_aa: CASSYETQGHTEAFF
cdr3_length: 15; v_call: TRBV2; cdr3_aa: CASAVGGLKNTEAFF
cdr3_length: 14; v_call: TRBV19; cdr3_aa: CASSPGQGASEQYF
cdr3_length: 15; v_call: TRBV5-1; cdr3_aa: CASSWTSGATDTQYF
cdr3_length: 8; v_call: TRBV21-1; cdr3_aa: CASTGAFF
cdr3_length: 15; v_call: TRBV10-3; cdr3_aa: CAISGGQGIVNEQFF
cdr3_length: 13; v_call: TRBV2; cdr3_aa: CASSSDINYGYTF
cdr3_length: 16; v_call: TRBV5-1; cdr3_aa: CASSSDGRGKSETQYF
cdr3_length: 17; v_call: TRBV28; cdr3_aa: CASSLWVGGAQGTEAFF
cdr3_length: 14; v_call: TRBV5-5; cdr3_aa: CASSPDRETGELFF
cdr3_length: 18; v_call: TRBV4-2; cdr3_aa: CASSHGTSGGRNTGELFF
cdr3_length: 17; v_call: TRBV5-1; cdr3_aa: CASSKGLSGRAAGEQYF
cdr3_length: 13; v_call: TRBV6-5; cdr3_aa: CASSYSPLYEQYF
cdr3_length: 14; v_call: TRBV28; cdr3_aa: CASRDGTGVETQYF
cdr3_length: 14; v_call: TRBV5-8; cdr3_aa: CASSSWTGAGEQYF
cdr3_length: 13; v_call: TRBV9; cdr3_aa: CASSADRGYGYTF
cdr3_length: 14; v_call: TRBV7-9; cdr3_aa: CASSLGGQGTEAFF
cdr3_length: 17; v_call: TRBV11-2; cdr3_aa: CASSLGTSGRGSYEQYF
cdr3_length: 13; v_call: TRBV27; cdr3_aa: CASSLRGGETQYF
cdr3_length: 11; v_call: TRBV20-1; cdr3_aa: CSASGIDEQFF
cdr3_length: 17; v_call: TRBV27; cdr3_aa: CASSFRAGQDNNSPLHF
cdr3_length: 15; v_call: TRBV29-1; cdr3_aa: CSAGQGGYSYNEQFF
cdr3_length: 15; v_call: TRBV19; cdr3_aa: CASSKTSGAKETQYF
cdr3_length: 14; v_call: TRBV10-1; cdr3_aa: CASSEGQRTDTQYF
cdr3_length: 15; v_call: TRBV11-2; cdr3_aa: CASTRGGGSTDTQYF
cdr3_length: 12; v_call: TRBV30; cdr3_aa: CAGSRDAYGYTF
cdr3_length: 14; v_call: TRBV10-3; cdr3_aa: CAISAGQAGYEQYF
cdr3_length: 14; v_call: TRBV11-3; cdr3_aa: CASSLTGAGTEQFF
cdr3_length: 17; v_call: TRBV7-9; cdr3_aa: CASSLEGFRGPQETQYF
cdr3_length: 15; v_call: TRBV28; cdr3_aa: CASSLSQGAKNIQYF
cdr3_length: 15; v_call: TRBV6-5; cdr3_aa: CASSSSGTGNGEQFF
cdr3_length: 14; v_call: TRBV11-2; cdr3_aa: CASSLNRGADTQYF
cdr3_length: 14; v_call: TRBV29-1; cdr3_aa: CSVGVGLGSYEQYF
cdr3_length: 13; v_call: TRBV11-1; cdr3_aa: CASSSDGNYGYTF